The source of this TCR beta chain is a study of blood T cell repertoires in COVID-19. Study information: Donors in the United States, Italy and Spain gave samples during acute or convalescent COVID-19.

Here immunoSEQ multiplex PCR was the method, and the copy in TCRdb shows in-frame clones only, minus some. The table lists approximately 53,000 clones, 90% of them singletons. Germline V gene lookup returns CDR1 SGHNT and CDR2 YYREEE (reference sequence). This CDR3 region has 16 residues. The germline V and J ends were trimmed by 5 bases and 0 bases, with 15 bases remaining between them. This rearrangement joins TRBV5-4 to TRBJ2-1, with D unclear. Source material: peripheral blood. This TCR derives from an elderly woman with acute or convalescent COVID-19. The CDR3 sequence: CASSLTPRLSYNEQFF. In DNA, the CDR3 is TGTGCCAGCAGTCTCACGCCCAGACTCTCCTACAATGAGCAGTTCTTC.